Each of the 7 T cell receptor beta chains below was sequenced from the same sample in a study of T cell repertoires in cytomegalovirus infection (dated by TCRdb to between 2018 and 2020). These reads were obtained on an Illumina HiSeq 1500. TCRdb ran its own pipeline on the public reads, namely fastp trimming at Q25 and MiXCR clone calling, and kept in-frame beta chains. Every entry covers one CDR3 protein and lists the most common genes and DNA from its rows. This sample lists 600,000 to 800,000 distinct CDR3 sequences; roughly 24% were detected once. The top ten constitute approximately 8.2% of the sample. The sequencing input was CD8+ T cells from PBMCs. The receptors shown here come from a human donor in good health (CMV status not recorded). Some clones in this sample may be carry-over from other donors' samples.

This sequence joins TRBV12-5 and TRBJ2-1, with 8 bases aligning to TRBD2. The CDR3 is made up of 15 amino acids. Trimming at V came to 7 bases and at J to 9 bases, leaving 14 bases not matched to a gene. The germline V gene has CDR1 LGHNT and CDR2 FRNRAP. The CDR3 spells CASDQREGPSSEQFF. In nucleotides, the CDR3 is TGTGCTAGTGATCAACGGGAGGGCCCCTCCAGTGAGCAGTTCTTC.

The chain has TRBV2 and TRBJ2-5; D gene uncertain. CDR3 length: 13 residues. The germline V and J ends were trimmed by 2 bases and 9 bases, with 13 bases remaining between them. The germline gives CDR1 SNHLY, CDR2 FYNNEI. The CDR3 here is CASSETRLVAQYF. As DNA, the CDR3 is TGTGCCAGCAGTGAAACCAGACTGGTTGCCCAGTACTTC.

This clonotype has just a few counts. The V gene is TRBV28, the J gene TRBJ2-1; D remains ambiguous. The CDR3 has 16 amino acids. From germline, CDR1 is MDHEN and CDR2 SYDVKM. V gave up 6 bases and J gave up 0 bases, with 15 bases separating them. The CDR3 sequence is CASRSRTASSYNEQFF. For the CDR3, the DNA is TGTGCCAGCAGATCTCGGACGGCCAGCTCCTACAATGAGCAGTTCTTC.

This clonotype showed up just a few times. The chain links TRBV28 to TRBJ2-7; TRBD2 is a possible D gene (5 bases). The germline V and J ends were trimmed by 2 bases and 6 bases, with 11 bases remaining between them. The CDR3 contains 13 residues. Germline V gene data show CDR1 as MDHEN and CDR2 as SYDVKM. CDR3 nucleotide sequence: TGTGCCAGCAGTTTAAGGCCGGGGTGCGAGCAGTACGTC. This codes for CASSLRPGCEQYV.

This clonotype was seen many times. This sequence joins TRBV7-9 and TRBJ2-3; TRBD2 agrees at 8 bases. The CDR3 covers 15 residues. Germline V CDR1 and CDR2: SEHNR, FQNEAQ (reference sequence). With V trimmed by 6 bases and J by 3 bases, 8 bases remained unmatched. Written as DNA, the CDR3 is TGTGCCAGCAGACAGACGGGGGGGATAACAGATACGCAGTATTTT. It is translated as CASRQTGGITDTQYF.

The chain employs TRBV6-2 or TRBV6-3 and TRBJ1-5; no reliable D call. With 0 bases removed from V and 9 bases from J, the gap between germline ends came to 12 bases. The germline CDR1 and CDR2 sequences are MNHEY and SVGEGT. The CDR3 consists of 14 residues. The CDR3 protein is CASSYSISGPPQHF. DNA of the CDR3: TGTGCCAGCAGTTACTCGATTAGCGGCCCGCCCCAGCATTTT.

The chain couples TRBV6-2 or TRBV6-3 to TRBJ2-2; 10 nucleotides match TRBD2. Trimming cost V 2 bases and J 8 bases; bases outside gene matches: 11. This CDR3 contains 17 residues. The V gene's germline CDR1 is MNHEY and CDR2 SVGEGT. Here the CDR3 DNA reads TGTGCCAGCAGTTACGAGACTAGCGGGCACCTTGCTGGGGAGCTGTTTTTT. This sequence encodes CASSYETSGHLAGELFF.